A few counts support the clone carrying this T cell receptor beta chain. Its antigen remains unknown. This entry comes from a study of human T cells and chemical hapten exposure. Study overall: Patients, largely female, had alopecia areata, totalis or universalis. The study, taken as a whole, reports: Relative to control repertoires, expanded TCRs gave rise to significantly more large CDR3 similarity clusters. PT1 expanded TCR counts and patch test score correlated positively.

TCRdb independently ran MiXCR on the RACE reads; one entry per CDR3 protein. Here the sample spans 55,000 to 75,000 distinct CDR3 sequences, roughly 12% being singletons. As for time point: patch test 3, about 24 weeks after DPC sensitization. Treatment in this sample: therapeutic diphenylcyclopropenone sensitization with weekly scalp DPC. The TCR was taken from a man aged 30 to 39 with alopecia areata. Some clones in this sample may be carry-over from other donors' samples. This sample comprised whole blood, obtained in connection with sensitization to the hapten diphenylcyclopropenone (DPC).

CDR3 nucleotide sequence: TGTGCCAGCAGCGTGAGTCGGAACCTCTATGGCTACACCTTC. The encoded protein is CASSVSRNLYGYTF. V and J are TRBV12-3 or TRBV12-4 and TRBJ1-2; D remains ambiguous. Trimming left V 6 bases short and J 4 bases short, with 15 bases between. CDR3 length: 14 amino acids.